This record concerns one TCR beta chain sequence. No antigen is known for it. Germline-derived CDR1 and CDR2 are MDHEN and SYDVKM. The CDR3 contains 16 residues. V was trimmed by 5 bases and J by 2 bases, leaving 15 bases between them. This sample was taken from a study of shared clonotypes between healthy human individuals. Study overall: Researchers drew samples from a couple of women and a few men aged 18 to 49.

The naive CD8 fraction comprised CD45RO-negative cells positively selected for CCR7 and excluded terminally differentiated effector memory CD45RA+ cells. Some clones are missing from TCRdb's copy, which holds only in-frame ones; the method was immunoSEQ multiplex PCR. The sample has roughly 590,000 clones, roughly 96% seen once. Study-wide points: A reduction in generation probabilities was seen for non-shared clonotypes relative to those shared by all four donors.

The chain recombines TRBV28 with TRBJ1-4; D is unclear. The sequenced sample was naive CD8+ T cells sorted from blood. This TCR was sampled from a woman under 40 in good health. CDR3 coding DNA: TGTGCCAGCAGTGGACGCGACGAAGGTACTAATGAAAAACTGTTTTTT. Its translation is CASSGRDEGTNEKLFF.